One and the same sample provided the 8 T cell receptor beta chains below, sequenced in a study of CD4+ T cells in melanoma. Profiled with immunoSEQ multiplex PCR; TCRdb holds only in-frame clones, not every one. Of 140,000 or so clones in the sample, 80% to 95% were seen once. Source of these receptors: a human donor with melanoma.

The chain employs TRBV7-3 and TRBJ1-1; possibly TRBD1 for D (6 bases). Germline V CDR1 and CDR2: SGHTA, FQGTGA. Trimming cost V 1 base and J 1 base, with 10 bases left between them. The CDR3 runs 15 residues. CDR3 coding DNA: TGTGCCAGCAGCTTAATGGCAGGGGCGAACACTGAAGCTTTCTTT. Its translation is CASSLMAGANTEAFF.

The J gene is TRBJ2-5, the V gene TRBV7-9; either TRBD1 or TRBD2 may supply D (6 bases each). Germline loops: CDR1 SEHNR, CDR2 FQNEAQ (reference sequence). The V end was cut by 0 bases, the J end by 4 bases, with 9 bases between. The CDR3 extends over 14 amino acids. CDR3 DNA: TGTGCCAGCAGCTTAGCACAGGGAGGAGAGACCCAGTACTTC. Encoded protein: CASSLAQGGETQYF.

V is TRBV6-6 and J is TRBJ1-6; no clear D. This CDR3 is built from 12 residues. Trimming stripped 7 bases from V and 8 bases from J, with 9 bases between. CDR1 and CDR2 from the germline V gene are MNHNY and SVGAGI (reference sequence). This chain's CDR3 is CASNLGYSPLHF. The CDR3 DNA sequence: TGTGCCAGCAATCTAGGGTATTCACCCCTCCACTTT.

Written as DNA, the CDR3 is TGTGCCAGCAGCATTCCTAAGAGGGTTGAGCAGTTCTTC. Protein product: CASSIPKRVEQFF. The chain recombines TRBV7-2 with TRBJ2-1, with D possibly matching TRBD2 (5 bases). V was shortened by 5 bases and J by 9 bases, with 14 bases between the two germline ends. CDR1 is SGHTA and CDR2 is FQGNSA in the germline V gene. This CDR3 is 13 amino acids long.

The chain carries TRBV7-2 and TRBJ2-1, with a weak D call TRBD2 (5 bases). Trimming took 1 base from V and 10 from J, leaving 11 bases between them. This CDR3 spans 13 amino acids. From germline, CDR1 is SGHTA and CDR2 FQGNSA. CDR3 loop: CASSLVNSGEQFF. The DNA for the CDR3 is TGTGCCAGCAGCTTAGTTAACTCGGGAGAGCAGTTCTTC.

This sequence joins TRBV5-6 and TRBJ2-3; TRBD2 might be the D (6 bases). Between the trimmed V and J ends, which lost 4 bases and 6 bases, there was a span of 15 bases. The CDR3 extends over 14 amino acids. Germline V CDR1 and CDR2: SGHDT, YYEEEE. The CDR3 region has the DNA TGTGCCAGCAGCGGGAGGCAGCCTCAGGATACGCAGTATTTT. This gives the protein CASSGRQPQDTQYF.

The chain links TRBV29-1 to TRBJ1-1; D is unclear. The CDR3 length is 13 residues. V dropped 2 bases and J dropped 4 bases, with 11 bases sitting between them. From germline, CDR1 is SQVTM and CDR2 ANQGSEA. CDR3 DNA: TGCAGCGTTGAACCCCAGGAGGGCACTGAAGCTTTCTTT. This gives the protein CSVEPQEGTEAFF.

This clone was found once. This sequence joins TRBV10-3 and TRBJ1-3; 7 positions match TRBD1. This CDR3 comprises 14 residues. The trim removed 6 bases at V and 1 base at J, leaving 3 bases unmatched. Germline CDR1 ENHRY, CDR2 SYGVKD. The CDR3 sequence: CAISGQVSGNTIYF. The CDR3 bases are TGTGCCATCAGCGGACAGGTGTCTGGAAACACCATATATTTT.